Below are 18 T cell receptor beta chains sequenced from a single sample in a study of human T cells and chemical hapten exposure. Time point meaning: patch test 1, 2 weeks after DPC sensitization. Treatment in this sample: therapeutic diphenylcyclopropenone sensitization with weekly scalp DPC. One entry per CDR3 protein, called by TCRdb with MiXCR from the RACE reads. The top ten hold around 2% of the sample, which has under 450,000 distinct CDR3 sequences, approximately 5% seen once. Specimen: whole blood, collected in connection with sensitization to the hapten diphenylcyclopropenone (DPC). Source of these receptors: a woman aged 50 to 60 with alopecia areata. Some clones in this sample may be carry-over from other donors' samples.

The V gene is TRBV20-1, the J gene TRBJ2-2, with TRBD2 matching 7 bases. CDR1 DFQATT and CDR2 SNEGSKA come from the germline V gene (reference sequence). The CDR3 runs to 14 residues. The V segment lost 3 bases and the J segment 4 bases; nucleotides outside the gene matches: 5. Here the CDR3 reads CSARERDFTGELFF. The CDR3 nucleotides read TGCAGTGCTAGGGAGCGGGATTTCACCGGGGAGCTGTTTTTT.

This clonotype was recorded at least ten times. The rearrangement links TRBV29-1 to TRBJ2-5; 8 nucleotides match TRBD1. The CDR3 contains 14 residues. The junction had 13 bases not matched to a gene; V was cut back by 8 bases and J by 5 bases. Germline CDR1 and CDR2: SQVTM and ANQGSEA. The CDR3: CSISGGVLRETQYF. Here the CDR3 DNA reads TGCAGCATCTCAGGGGGCGTCCTGCGGGAGACCCAGTACTTC.

This clonotype was counted many times. The rearrangement uses TRBV20-1 and TRBJ1-1; 8 bases are a match to TRBD1. The CDR3 has 15 residues. The germline CDR1 and CDR2 sequences are DFQATT and SNEGSKA (reference sequence). Trimming took 2 bases from V and 1 from J; bases not matched to a gene: 6. The CDR3 DNA reads as TGCAGTGCTAGATATACCGGGACAGGGAACACTGAAGCTTTCTTT. This sequence encodes CSARYTGTGNTEAFF.

This clonotype appeared many times. The chain links TRBV2 to TRBJ1-6; D is unclear. Germline lookup yields CDR1 SNHLY and CDR2 FYNNEI. The V end lost 8 bases, the J end lost 4 bases, and 9 bases lay between the germline ends. This CDR3 spans 13 amino acids. The CDR3 protein is CASVEQYNSPLHF. Written as DNA, the CDR3 is TGTGCCAGCGTCGAACAGTATAATTCACCCCTCCACTTT.

As to this clonotype: This could be a read error, since a much larger clone is one nucleotide away. This chain links TRBV4-1 with TRBJ1-4; D call uncertain. The DNA end lines up better with TRBJ2-2; the J call may be wrong. Germline V lookup: CDR1 MGHRA, CDR2 YSYEKL. CDR3 length: 12 residues. CDR3 sequence reads: CASSQEGKELFF. CDR3 DNA sequence: TGCGCCAGCAGTCAAGAAGGGAAGGAGCTGTTTTTT.

This clonotype has a count of ten or more. The DNA for the CDR3 is TGTGCCACCCCCGGGTCCCGGGGGACCCAGTACTTC. Translated: CATPGSRGTQYF. The chain has TRBV2 and TRBJ2-5; the D gene is possibly TRBD2 (5 bases). This CDR3 contains 12 residues. Trimming cost V 10 bases and J 7 bases, with 16 bases left between them. Per the germline V gene, CDR1 is SNHLY and CDR2 is FYNNEI.

This clonotype has only a few counts. The chain combines TRBV20-1 with TRBJ2-7; TRBD2 matches at 11 bases. Unmatched junction bases numbered 9, after V lost 5 bases and J lost 6 bases. This CDR3 region has 14 residues. The germline V gene encodes CDR1 DFQATT and CDR2 SNEGSKA (reference sequence). CDR3 DNA: TGCAGTGCTGTAACCATTAGCGGGAGGGGCGAGCAGTACTTC. Its protein product is CSAVTISGRGEQYF.

This clonotype was found many times. The J gene is TRBJ1-1, the V gene TRBV7-2; D remains unclear. Germline V gene lookup returns CDR1 SGHTA and CDR2 FQGNSA. The V and J ends lost 0 bases and 7 bases respectively, with 9 bases between them. The CDR3 covers 13 residues. This CDR3 reads CASSLARSHEAFF. The CDR3 DNA follows: TGTGCCAGCAGCTTAGCCAGGTCCCATGAAGCTTTCTTT.

The V gene is TRBV12-3 or TRBV12-4, the J gene TRBJ2-1; no firm D call. V shed 3 bases and J shed 10 bases, with 10 bases lying between them. This CDR3 contains 12 residues. The CDR3 loop is CASSFALPEQFF. DNA of the CDR3: TGTGCCAGCAGTTTCGCGCTCCCAGAGCAGTTCTTC.

This clonotype has more than one count but fewer than ten. The chain combines TRBV6-6 with TRBJ2-3; the D gene is possibly TRBD2 (5 bases). Germline CDR1 reads MNHNY; CDR2 reads SVGAGI (reference sequence). Trimming shortened V by 7 bases and J by 1 base, and 9 bases separated the two germline ends. The CDR3 has 13 residues. The CDR3 protein is CASKEVGTDTQYF. DNA of the CDR3: TGTGCCAGCAAGGAGGTTGGCACAGATACGCAGTATTTT.

This clonotype was seen only a few times. The V gene is TRBV6-5, the J gene TRBJ2-7; TRBD1 is a possible D gene (6 bases). Trimming removed 0 bases from V and 1 base from J, with 10 bases in between. CDR3 size: 15 residues. CDR1 MNHEY and CDR2 SVGAGI come from the germline V gene. The CDR3 region is CASSYSWQGSYEQYF. In DNA, the CDR3 is TGTGCCAGCAGTTACTCGTGGCAGGGGTCCTACGAGCAGTACTTC.

This clonotype was detected only a few times. The rearrangement joins TRBV29-1 to TRBJ2-3, with D unclear. The germline gives CDR1 SQVTM, CDR2 ANQGSEA. The CDR3 is 11 amino acids. V was cut by 6 bases and J by 4 bases, with 8 bases left in between. The CDR3 spells CSVPDPDTQYF. In DNA, the CDR3 is TGCAGCGTCCCCGACCCAGATACGCAGTATTTT.

This clonotype was seen at least ten times. The chain joins TRBV11-1 to TRBJ2-3, with D hard to call. V was trimmed by 0 bases and J by 2 bases, leaving 3 bases between them. Germline V gives CDR1 SGHAT, CDR2 FQDESV (reference sequence). CDR3 length: 13 amino acids. CDR3 sequence: CASSLALTDTQYF. In DNA form, the CDR3 reads TGTGCCAGCAGCTTAGCCCTCACAGATACGCAGTATTTT.

This clonotype was observed a handful of times. The DNA of the CDR3 is TGCGCCAGCAGCCCCCTCCGAGGCACGGAGACCCAGTACTTC. Protein: CASSPLRGTETQYF. The J gene is TRBJ2-5, the V gene TRBV5-1; D is ambiguous. With 4 bases removed from V and 5 bases from J, the gap between germline ends came to 15 bases. The CDR3 consists of 14 residues. Germline CDR1 SGHRS, CDR2 YFSETQ.

In this sample, this clonotype turned up many times. V usage is TRBV30 and J usage is TRBJ2-1; D is possibly TRBD1 or TRBD2 (5 bases each). The germline V and J ends were trimmed by 1 base and 2 bases, with 18 bases remaining between them. The CDR3 consists of 17 residues. The V gene's germline CDR1 is GTSNPN and CDR2 SVGIG (reference sequence). The CDR3 DNA follows: TGTGCCTGGAGTGGGGCGGCGCCGGGACGGCCCTACAATGAGCAGTTCTTC. This codes for CAWSGAAPGRPYNEQFF.

This clonotype has ten or more counts. The rearrangement joins TRBV6-4 to TRBJ1-5, with D unclear. Germline-derived CDR1 and CDR2 are MRHNA and SNTAGT. This CDR3 has 13 residues. V lost 6 bases, J lost 4 bases, and 10 bases lay in between. The CDR3 nucleotides are TGTGCCAGCAGCCAGCCGCTTAATCAGCCCCAGCATTTT. Protein: CASSQPLNQPQHF.

This clonotype was detected many times. V and J are TRBV12-3 or TRBV12-4 and TRBJ2-5; either TRBD1 or TRBD2 may supply D (6 bases each). The CDR3 loop spans 15 amino acids. Trimming pared 8 bases from V and 5 bases from J, leaving 21 bases between. The CDR3 bases are TGTGCCAGCTCAAAAAACAGGGTACGGGAGGAGACCCAGTACTTC. Its translation: CASSKNRVREETQYF.

Only a few counts were recorded for this clonotype. The V call is TRBV2, the J call TRBJ2-6; 9 bases map to TRBD2. Trimming cost V 3 bases and J 0 bases; bases outside gene matches: 3. This CDR3 has 17 amino acids. Germline CDR1 SNHLY, CDR2 FYNNEI. CDR3 nucleotides: TGTGCCAGCAGTGAGCGGCGGGGGGGCTCTGGGGCCAACGTCCTGACTTTC. Translated: CASSERRGGSGANVLTF.